Listed below are T cell receptor beta chains from one sample, sequenced in a study of regulatory T cells in long-lasting Graves disease. From the multiplex PCR reads, TCRdb called clonotypes with MiXCR, one entry per CDR3 protein. The table lists about 420,000 distinct CDR3 sequences, less than 25% of them singletons, with roughly a quarter in the top ten. Sequenced here: peripheral blood mononuclear cells (PBMCs), sampled when the disease was refractory, from a patient treated with antithyroid drugs. The receptor source for this set is a female donor with Graves disease. Both conserved end residues are part of each CDR3. A D gene is named only where the DNA matches it firmly. Size is stated for part of the rows, as once, few or many counts, or as a class when the clone is expanded.

TGTGCCAGCAGTCTCACTAGCGGAGGGGCCTACGAGCAGTACTTC,CASSLTSGGAYEQYF,TRBJ2-7,TRBD2,.,TRBV6-1
TGTGCCAGTACCCAGTTAGCATCAGGGCAGCCCCAGCATTTT,CASTQLASGQPQHF,TRBJ1-5,.,.,TRBV19
TGTGCCAGCTCACCAAGGCGGGACAGCTTTGCAACTAATGAAAAACTGTTTTTT,CASSPRRDSFATNEKLFF,TRBJ1-4,TRBD1,many,TRBV18
TGTGCCAGCAGTTTATCGGGGGCTAGCGGGAGAGAGACCCAGTACTTC,CASSLSGASGRETQYF,TRBJ2-5,TRBD2,many,TRBV28
TGTGCCAGCAGGGACCCGAACAGGGGGGAAAGCAATCAGCCCCAGCATTTT,CASRDPNRGESNQPQHF,TRBJ1-5,TRBD1,few,TRBV2
TGTGCCAGCAGCCCAGGATCAGGGGTTACTGAAGCTTTCTTT,CASSPGSGVTEAFF,TRBJ1-1,.,.,TRBV7-2
TGTGCCAGCAGCTTCGGACAGGGGGCGGGAGAGCAGTACTTC,CASSFGQGAGEQYF,TRBJ2-7,TRBD1,.,TRBV7-9
TGTGCCAGCAGCATTGACAGGGGGGAGCTGTTTTTT,CASSIDRGELFF,TRBJ2-2,.,many,TRBV7-2
TGCAGCGCCAGCGCGGGACTGGGAGACATTCAGTACTTC,CSASAGLGDIQYF,TRBJ2-4,.,.,TRBV29-1
TGTGCCAGCAGTTACTCGATGGGACAGAACACTGAAGCTTTCTTT,CASSYSMGQNTEAFF,TRBJ1-1,.,few,TRBV6-4
TGTGCCAGCAGACAAAACAAGCATGAAGCTTTCTTT,CASRQNKHEAFF,TRBJ1-1,.,many,TRBV6-1
TGTGCCAGCAGCCGACAGGGGGCTTGGGAGACCCAGTACTTC,CASSRQGAWETQYF,TRBJ2-5,TRBD1,.,TRBV7-2
TGCAGTGCTATACCGCAAGAGACCCAGTACTTC,CSAIPQETQYF,TRBJ2-5,.,many,TRBV20-1
TGTGCCAGCAGTTACTCGACAAGGGGGCAGGACATTCAGTACTTC,CASSYSTRGQDIQYF,TRBJ2-4,TRBD1,many,TRBV6-5
TGTGCCAGCAGTTTATTTAGGACGCGGATGGATAGCAATCAGCCCCAGCATTTT,CASSLFRTRMDSNQPQHF,TRBJ1-5,.,many,TRBV28
TGTGCCAGCAGCCCTCGGACAGCTTCGGACACTGAAGCTTTCTTT,CASSPRTASDTEAFF,TRBJ1-1,.,many,TRBV11-2
TGTGCCAGCAGTCCCACAGGGAGGGGGTACCAAGAGACCCAGTACTTC,CASSPTGRGYQETQYF,TRBJ2-5,.,many,TRBV28
TGCGCCAGCAGCACCCAGGGACAGGGGGTTGACTACGAGCAGTACTTC,CASSTQGQGVDYEQYF,TRBJ2-7,TRBD1,once,TRBV5-1
TGTGCCACCGGTGGGACAGAGTATGGCTACACCTTC,CATGGTEYGYTF,TRBJ1-2,TRBD1,.,TRBV10-3
TGCAGCGTTGAAGATCTAGGGCGTACAGAGACCCAGTACTTC,CSVEDLGRTETQYF,TRBJ2-5,.,few,TRBV29-1
TGCAGTGTTAACCCGGGACAGATATATGGCTACACCTTC,CSVNPGQIYGYTF,TRBJ1-2,TRBD1,many,TRBV20-1
TGTGCCAGCAGTTTAGCGGGGGGGGGAGGCTACGAGCAGTACTTC,CASSLAGGGGYEQYF,TRBJ2-7,TRBD2,.,TRBV12-3/TRBV12-4
TGTGCCAGCAGCCAAGATCCCGGGGTGGGAGGGACTAACTATGGCTACACCTTC,CASSQDPGVGGTNYGYTF,TRBJ1-2,.,.,TRBV4-2
TGTGCCAGCAGTTCCACAGCGTCGGGCACCTATGGCTACACCTTC,CASSSTASGTYGYTF,TRBJ1-2,.,many,TRBV12-3/TRBV12-4
TGTGCCAGCAGTCCCTTGGACAGGGGAATCCGCAATCAGCCCCAGCATTTT,CASSPLDRGIRNQPQHF,TRBJ1-5,TRBD1,.,TRBV6-1
TGTGCCAGTAGTCCATCGGGACAGGGGGCTTCACCCCTCCACTTT,CASSPSGQGASPLHF,TRBJ1-6,TRBD1,.,TRBV19
TGTGCCAGCAACGCCAATCTTAAATCGACTGAAGCTTTCTTT,CASNANLKSTEAFF,TRBJ1-1,.,.,TRBV11-1
TGCAGTGCTAGAGATAGGAGGGGCTCAGGCAATCAGCCCCAGCATTTT,CSARDRRGSGNQPQHF,TRBJ1-5,.,.,TRBV20-1
TGTGCCAGCAGCCAAGTAGTCGGGGCAGGAAACATTCAGTACTTC,CASSQVVGAGNIQYF,TRBJ2-4,.,.,TRBV3-1
TGTGCCATCAGTGAGTCTCCGGGGGTTGACACTGAAGCTTTCTTT,CAISESPGVDTEAFF,TRBJ1-1,.,.,TRBV10-3
TGTGCCAGCAGTGGGGACAGGGGAGAATACAATGAGCAGTTCTTC,CASSGDRGEYNEQFF,TRBJ2-1,TRBD1,.,TRBV2
TGCAGTGCTCTACAGGATTATAATTCACCCCTCCACTTT,CSALQDYNSPLHF,TRBJ1-6,.,few,TRBV20-1
TGTGCCAGCAGCCTATTGAAAGGCACTGAAGCTTTCTTT,CASSLLKGTEAFF,TRBJ1-1,.,many,TRBV3-1
TGCGCCAGCAGTGAGTCGGCTAGGGGCTACGAGCAGTACTTC,CASSESARGYEQYF,TRBJ2-7,.,.,TRBV10-2
TGCAGTGCTAGCGGACAGGGGGCTATGGACGAGCAGTACTTC,CSASGQGAMDEQYF,TRBJ2-7,TRBD1,many,TRBV20-1
TGCAGTGCGATAGACCCGGACCGATACGAGCAGTACTTC,CSAIDPDRYEQYF,TRBJ2-7,.,.,TRBV20-1
TGTGCCAGCTCACTAAGACTAGACTCCTACGAGCAGTACTTC,CASSLRLDSYEQYF,TRBJ2-7,.,.,TRBV2
TGTGCCACAACGGACAATCAGCCCCAGCATTTT,CATTDNQPQHF,TRBJ1-5,.,many,TRBV28
TGCAGCGTTGCCCTGGGAGGCTACGAGCAGTACTTC,CSVALGGYEQYF,TRBJ2-7,.,.,TRBV29-1
TGCGCCAGCAGCCCGGACAGGGGGGAGTCAGGGCAGTACTTC,CASSPDRGESGQYF,TRBJ2-7,TRBD1,.,TRBV5-1
TGTGCCAGCAGTAGGACTAGCGGCGAGGGCAATGAGCAGTTCTTC,CASSRTSGEGNEQFF,TRBJ2-1,TRBD2,.,TRBV6-4
TGTGCCAGCAGCTTAAGTGGGGACACCGGGGAGCTGTTTTTT,CASSLSGDTGELFF,TRBJ2-2,.,few,TRBV28
TGTGCCAGCAGTCCCAGGGGGGGGGGCGGGGAGCTGTTTTTT,CASSPRGGGGELFF,TRBJ2-2,.,many,TRBV12-3/TRBV12-4